The 27 T cell receptor beta chains listed next were all sequenced from one sample in a study of follicular helper T cells after annual influenza vaccination. The protocol was immunoSEQ multiplex PCR, while the TCRdb copy is restricted to in-frame clones and leaves out a portion. Among 9,000 to 13,000 clones listed, under 80% were seen once. Material: CXCR5- memory CD4+ T cells sorted from blood, obtained 6 weeks after influenza vaccination. The receptors were gathered from an adult who received the influenza vaccine.

The genes are TRBV9 and TRBJ2-5; 7 nucleotides line up with TRBD1. Germline lookup yields CDR1 SGDLS and CDR2 YYNGEE. J lost 7 bases, V lost 4 bases, and 10 bases had no gene match. This CDR3 comprises 14 residues. CDR3 bases: TGTGCCAGCAGCATCCAGGGGTCAGGGGGGACCCAGTACTTC. Its translation: CASSIQGSGGTQYF.

The J gene is TRBJ1-1, the V gene TRBV2; D might be TRBD1 (5 bases). The CDR3 contains 14 residues. Germline V CDR1 and CDR2: SNHLY, FYNNEI. Trimming left V 6 bases short and J 4 bases short, with 15 bases between. CDR3 nucleotides: TGTGCCAGCAGACCCCACGGGCAGGGCACTGAAGCTTTCTTT. Encoded protein: CASRPHGQGTEAFF.

The CDR3 is CASSIRENTEAFF. CDR3 in DNA: TGTGCCAGCAGTATCCGGGAGAACACTGAAGCTTTCTTT. The V and J genes are TRBV7-2 and TRBJ1-1; D is uncertain. The CDR3 has 13 residues. Trimming took off 6 bases at V and 1 base at J, with 9 bases between the two ends. The germline V gene has CDR1 SGHTA and CDR2 FQGNSA.

V usage is TRBV11-3 and J usage is TRBJ1-6, with D uncertain. Trimming pared 1 base from V and 10 bases from J, leaving 14 bases between. Germline CDR1 reads SGHNT; CDR2 reads YENEEA. CDR3 length equals 15 residues. CDR3: CASSLGQAFRSPLHF. The CDR3 DNA follows: TGTGCCAGCAGCTTAGGGCAGGCGTTCCGATCACCCCTCCACTTT.

V usage is TRBV5-6 and J usage is TRBJ2-1; D gene ambiguous. Trimming removed 0 bases from V and 3 bases from J, with 16 bases in between. CDR1 and CDR2 from the germline V gene are SGHDT and YYEEEE. The CDR3 spans 17 residues. Here the CDR3 DNA reads TGTGCCAGCAGCTTGGAGGCTAGGGTATTAAACTACAATGAGCAGTTCTTC. It is translated as CASSLEARVLNYNEQFF.

This clone occurred a few times. The rearrangement uses TRBV9 and TRBJ2-1, with TRBD2 matching 8 bases. The CDR3 loop spans 13 amino acids. Germline V lookup: CDR1 SGDLS, CDR2 YYNGEE. V trimming: 4 bases; J trimming: 4 bases; junction bases outside the gene matches: 1. The CDR3: CASSQREYNEQFF. Here the CDR3 DNA reads TGTGCCAGCAGCCAGCGGGAGTACAATGAGCAGTTCTTC.

This clone was found once. The gene calls are TRBV11-3 and TRBJ2-3; 13 bases line up with TRBD2. CDR3 length: 13 residues. From germline, CDR1 is SGHNT and CDR2 YENEEA. The ends lost 3 bases at V and 14 bases at J; junction bases unmatched: 5. The CDR3 spells CASSFTSGGALYF. The CDR3 region has the DNA TGTGCCAGCAGCTTTACTAGCGGGGGGGCGTTGTATTTT.

Here the CDR3 DNA reads TGTGCCAGCAGCGTAGAGCGAGAGACCCAGTACTTC. Amino acids: CASSVERETQYF. The chain recombines TRBV9 with TRBJ2-5; D unclear. Deletions cut 0 bases from V and 4 bases from J, with 4 bases between. The CDR3 runs to 12 residues. Germline V gene lookup returns CDR1 SGDLS and CDR2 YYNGEE.

The V and J genes are TRBV19 and TRBJ1-6; maybe TRBD1 (5 bases). CDR1 and CDR2 (germline): LNHDA, SQIVND (reference sequence). Between the trimmed V and J ends, which lost 10 bases and 7 bases, there was a span of 17 bases. The length of the CDR3 is 14 residues. For the CDR3, the DNA is TGTGCCACCTCCCGGGGGGTTGGCAATTCACCCCTCCACTTT. Its protein product is CATSRGVGNSPLHF.

This CDR3 is CATSRDLSRGVNTEAFF. The CDR3 DNA reads TGTGCCACCAGCAGAGATCTCAGTAGGGGAGTAAACACTGAAGCTTTCTTT. The rearrangement uses TRBV15 and TRBJ1-1; D possibly corresponds to TRBD1 (5 bases). The V end lost 0 bases, the J end lost 2 bases, and 16 bases lay between the germline ends. This CDR3 is 17 amino acids long. Germline lookup yields CDR1 LNHNV and CDR2 YYDKDF (reference sequence). The full variable domain, with the rest looked up from reference TRBV15 and TRBJ1-1, is DAMVIQNPRYQVTQFGKPVTLSCSQTLNHNVMYWYQQKSSQAPKLLFHYYDKDFNNEADTPDNFQSRRPNTSFCFLDIRSPGLGDTAMYLCATSRDLSRGVNTEAFFGQGTRLTVV.

This chain joins TRBV7-2 and TRBJ1-5; 7 nucleotides match TRBD1. The CDR3 is 15 residues long. CDR1 and CDR2 from the germline V gene are SGHTA and FQGNSA. Trimming at V came to 5 bases and at J to 4 bases, leaving 8 bases not matched to a gene. CDR3 coding DNA: TGTGCCAGCAGCCAAGGGGACAGCCCTAATCAGCCCCAGCATTTT. This codes for CASSQGDSPNQPQHF.

CDR3 loop: CASSLTGDQPQHF. The DNA for the CDR3 is TGCGCCAGCAGCCTGACAGGGGATCAGCCCCAGCATTTT. The V call is TRBV5-1, the J call TRBJ1-5; 8 nucleotides match TRBD1. CDR1 SGHRS and CDR2 YFSETQ come from the germline V gene. CDR3 length: 13 residues. V was pared by 4 bases and J by 5 bases, with 2 bases of the junction left unmatched.

The rearrangement uses TRBV2 and TRBJ2-4; 9 bases are a match to TRBD1. Germline CDR1 SNHLY, CDR2 FYNNEI. The CDR3 has 15 residues. The trim removed 5 bases at V and 5 bases at J, leaving 7 bases unmatched. The CDR3 is CASSYRGLIQNIQYF. The CDR3 DNA reads as TGTGCCAGCAGTTACAGGGGGCTTATCCAAAACATTCAGTACTTC.

J is TRBJ1-4 and V is TRBV6-5; D ambiguous. This CDR3 has 11 residues. Trimming stripped 5 bases from V and 5 bases from J, with 3 bases between. In germline, CDR1 is MNHEY, CDR2 SVGAGI. The DNA of the CDR3 is TGTGCCAGCAGTAACAATGAAAAACTGTTTTTT. This translates into CASSNNEKLFF.

The chain has TRBV11-1 and TRBJ1-1; perhaps TRBD1 as D (6 bases). The CDR3 totals 18 residues. Trimming removed 2 bases at V and 0 bases at J, with 19 bases between. Germline-derived CDR1 and CDR2 are SGHAT and FQDESV (reference sequence). CDR3 bases: TGTGCCAGCAGCTTATGGACGGTGTCCAGGGGCATGAACACTGAAGCTTTCTTT. Its translation is CASSLWTVSRGMNTEAFF.

The V call is TRBV6-6, the J call TRBJ2-1; 7 bases align to TRBD2. The V segment lost 5 bases and the J segment 4 bases; nucleotides outside the gene matches: 8. CDR1 and CDR2 (germline): MNHNY, SVGAGI (reference sequence). The CDR3 consists of 15 residues. The CDR3 sequence: CASSPLGGGYNEQFF. As DNA, the CDR3 is TGTGCCAGCAGTCCCCTGGGGGGAGGGTACAATGAGCAGTTCTTC.

This chain connects TRBV29-1 to TRBJ1-2, with D unclear. The CDR3 is 12 residues long. Trimming removed 6 bases from V and 5 bases from J, with 13 bases in between. Germline values: CDR1 SQVTM, CDR2 ANQGSEA. The CDR3 protein is CSVDRVNYGYTF. In DNA form, the CDR3 reads TGCAGCGTCGACCGGGTAAATTATGGCTACACCTTC.

This chain links TRBV7-9 with TRBJ2-3; 10 bases fit TRBD2. J lost 7 bases, V lost 5 bases, and 9 bases had no gene match. Germline V CDR1 and CDR2: SEHNR, FQNEAQ (reference sequence). The CDR3 runs to 15 residues. The CDR3 loop reads CASSVLLAGMNTQYF. DNA of the CDR3: TGTGCCAGCAGCGTCTTACTAGCGGGGATGAATACGCAGTATTTT.

This clone has a handful of counts. This sequence joins TRBV2 and TRBJ1-6; D call uncertain. V lost 4 bases, J lost 0 bases, and 4 bases lay in between. CDR3 length: 14 residues. Germline V gene lookup returns CDR1 SNHLY and CDR2 FYNNEI. CDR3 sequence (DNA): TGTGCCAGCAGTGTCAGCTCCTATAATTCACCCCTCCACTTT. Amino acid sequence: CASSVSSYNSPLHF.

The chain couples TRBV11-2 to TRBJ2-5, with 8 positions matching TRBD2. Per germline, CDR1 SGHAT and CDR2 FQNNGV. After removal of 2 bases from V and 7 bases from J, the junction contained 12 bases not matched to a gene. This CDR3 contains 16 residues. The CDR3 here is CASSLWLGLAGGTQYF. The DNA of the CDR3 is TGTGCCAGCAGCTTATGGTTAGGACTAGCCGGCGGGACCCAGTACTTC.

J is TRBJ1-1 and V is TRBV19, with D hard to call. The CDR3 covers 14 residues. V was clipped by 0 bases and J by 4 bases, with 9 bases between them. The V gene's germline CDR1 is LNHDA and CDR2 SQIVND (reference sequence). This CDR3 reads CASSIDGWGTEAFF. CDR3 DNA: TGTGCCAGTAGTATAGATGGATGGGGCACTGAAGCTTTCTTT.

This chain links TRBV7-9 with TRBJ1-1; 8 bases line up with TRBD1. J gave up 1 base and V 6 bases, and 4 bases lay outside the gene matches. Germline CDR1 and CDR2: SEHNR and FQNEAQ (reference sequence). This CDR3 spans 14 amino acids. CDR3 in DNA: TGTGCCAGCAGACCCGGGACAGGGAACACTGAAGCTTTCTTT. Amino acid sequence: CASRPGTGNTEAFF.

The V and J genes are TRBV29-1 and TRBJ1-2; 7 nucleotides align to TRBD1. The CDR3 covers 15 residues. Germline V lookup: CDR1 SQVTM, CDR2 ANQGSEA. Trimming removed 5 bases from V and 3 bases from J; junction bases left unmatched: 12. CDR3 in DNA: TGCAGCGTTCGCCCTGAATCGACAGGGTACTATGGCTACACCTTC. Protein sequence: CSVRPESTGYYGYTF.

The rearrangement joins TRBV6-1 to TRBJ2-5; no clear D. Trimming shortened V by 6 bases and J by 4 bases, and 15 bases separated the two germline ends. The length of the CDR3 is 14 residues. Germline V gene sequence: CDR1 MNHNS, CDR2 SASEGT. The CDR3 is CASRIGVLRETQYF. The CDR3 nucleotides are TGTGCCAGCAGGATAGGTGTGTTGCGAGAGACCCAGTACTTC.

The chain has TRBV19 and TRBJ2-5, with D unresolved. Trimming cost V 3 bases and J 0 bases, with 8 bases left between them. Germline-derived CDR1 and CDR2 are LNHDA and SQIVND (reference sequence). The CDR3 length is 14 residues. CDR3 in DNA: TGTGCCAGTAGTATCCGAGCGCACCAAGAGACCCAGTACTTC. This sequence encodes CASSIRAHQETQYF.

The chain combines TRBV27 with TRBJ1-5; no definite D call. Trimming took 4 bases from V and 4 from J, leaving 11 bases between them. The CDR3 spans 14 residues. Looked up from germline, CDR1 is MNHEY and CDR2 is SMNVEV (reference sequence). CDR3 region: CASSSGPRNQPQHF. The CDR3 DNA follows: TGTGCCAGCAGTTCAGGCCCCCGGAATCAGCCCCAGCATTTT.

This chain uses TRBV2 with TRBJ2-2; 10 nucleotides agree with TRBD1. V trimming: 5 bases; J trimming: 4 bases; junction bases outside the gene matches: 7. Per germline, CDR1 SNHLY and CDR2 FYNNEI. The CDR3 consists of 16 residues. The CDR3 reads CASSTGQGVGTGELFF. As DNA, the CDR3 is TGTGCCAGCAGTACTGGACAGGGGGTGGGCACCGGGGAGCTGTTTTTT.